These 12 T cell receptor beta chains came from one sample sequenced in a study of cytomegalovirus exposure and HLA in healthy donors. Amplification used 60 Vbeta primers and 13 Jbeta primers. Some clones are missing from TCRdb's copy, which holds only in-frame ones; the method was immunoSEQ multiplex PCR. This repertoire shows approximately 150,000 clones, roughly 80% found once; its top ten account for approximately 3%. Source material: PBMCs. All receptors come from a male donor in good health and CMV-seronegative.

The rearrangement uses TRBV9 and TRBJ1-6; D may be TRBD1 (6 bases). The germline V gene encodes CDR1 SGDLS and CDR2 YYNGEE. CDR3 length: 15 residues. CDR3 in DNA: TGTGATCGGGGGGGCCCGAGCTCCTATAATTCACCCCTCCACTTT. It yields the protein CDRGGPSSYNSPLHF.

This sequence joins TRBV9 and TRBJ1-5; no definite D call. V lost 0 bases, J lost 7 bases, and 11 bases lay in between. The CDR3 has 14 amino acids. Looked up from germline, CDR1 is SGDLS and CDR2 is YYNGEE. The CDR3 region is CASSVDGSGQPQHF. The CDR3 nucleotides read TGTGCCAGCAGCGTAGATGGATCGGGGCAGCCCCAGCATTTT.

The chain uses TRBV2 and TRBJ2-3, with a weak D call TRBD2 (5 bases). This CDR3 is 12 amino acids long. The germline gives CDR1 SNHLY, CDR2 FYNNEI. Trimming stripped 7 bases from V and 2 bases from J, with 7 bases between. DNA of the CDR3: TGTGCCAGCACGGGGTACACAGATACGCAGTATTTT. It codes for CASTGYTDTQYF.

This rearrangement joins TRBV5-1 to TRBJ2-1; 8 bases are a match to TRBD1. The CDR3 extends over 15 amino acids. The germline CDR1 and CDR2 sequences are SGHRS and YFSETQ. Losses at the gene ends were 0 bases for V and 2 bases for J; bases not matched to a gene: 1. CDR3 coding DNA: TGCGCCAGCAGCTTGGACAGGGGGGCCTACAATGAGCAGTTCTTC. Translation: CASSLDRGAYNEQFF.

The rearrangement links TRBV30 to TRBJ2-5; unclear D gene. Trimming took 2 bases from V and 3 from J, leaving 4 bases between them. Germline CDR1 and CDR2: GTSNPN and SVGIG (reference sequence). This CDR3 comprises 11 residues. CDR3 sequence: CAWSPKETQYF. DNA of the CDR3: TGTGCCTGGAGTCCTAAAGAGACCCAGTACTTC.

The chain combines TRBV2 with TRBJ2-7; D not resolved. V gave up 7 bases and J gave up 0 bases, with 13 bases separating them. The germline CDR1 and CDR2 sequences are SNHLY and FYNNEI. There are 14 residues in the CDR3. CDR3 DNA sequence: TGTGCCAGCAAGCAGGAAATAGACTCCTACGAGCAGTACTTC. Amino acids: CASKQEIDSYEQYF.

The chain carries TRBV4-2 and TRBJ2-1, with no clear D. Looked up from germline, CDR1 is LGHNA and CDR2 is YNFKEQ. Trimming removed 4 bases from V and 7 bases from J, with 8 bases in between. The CDR3 runs to 12 residues. The CDR3 DNA is TGTGCCAGCAGCCCTATAGCTAATGAGCAGTTCTTC. Amino acid sequence: CASSPIANEQFF.

The chain is built from TRBV2 and TRBJ2-7, with 8 bases matching TRBD2. Germline CDR1 SNHLY, CDR2 FYNNEI. With V trimmed by 7 bases and J by 1 base, 9 bases remained unmatched. CDR3 length: 15 residues. The CDR3 region has the DNA TGTGCCAGCAAGATAACTAGCGGATATTCCTACGAGCAGTACTTC. This codes for CASKITSGYSYEQYF.

The J gene is TRBJ2-1, the V gene TRBV28; 7 nucleotides line up with TRBD2. Germline CDR1 MDHEN, CDR2 SYDVKM. The CDR3 extends over 16 amino acids. J lost 2 bases, V lost 5 bases, and 9 bases had no gene match. The CDR3, as DNA: TGTGCCAGCAGTCCAAACGGGAGGCCGCCCTACAATGAGCAGTTCTTC. The encoded protein is CASSPNGRPPYNEQFF. Based on the CDR3 plus reference TRBV28 and TRBJ2-1, the full variable domain is DVKVTQSSRYLVKRTGEKVFLECVQDMDHENMFWYRQDPGLGLRLIYFSYDVKMKEKGDIPEGYSVSREKKERFSLILESASTNQTSMYLCASSPNGRPPYNEQFFGPGTRLTVL.

The chain joins TRBV7-2 to TRBJ1-6, with D perhaps matching TRBD1 (6 bases). In germline, CDR1 is SGHTA, CDR2 FQGNSA. The ends were cut back, 2 bases at V and 3 bases at J, with 8 bases in the middle. This CDR3 comprises 15 residues. This CDR3 is CASSLRTVYNSPLHF. CDR3 in DNA: TGTGCCAGCAGCTTAAGGACAGTCTATAATTCACCCCTCCACTTT.

V and J are TRBV6-1 and TRBJ1-6, with 12 positions matching TRBD1. The CDR3 length is 15 residues. V dropped 3 bases and J dropped 8; count of bases not matched to a gene: 2. From germline, CDR1 is MNHNS and CDR2 SASEGT. The CDR3 DNA reads TGTGCCAGCAGTGAGGGACAGGGGGCGGATTCACCCCTCCACTTT. It yields the protein CASSEGQGADSPLHF.

Comment on this clone: Its ends do not fully match the called genes, so a read error is possible. The rearrangement joins TRBV5-1 to TRBJ2-5; D is perhaps TRBD2 (6 bases). Germline V CDR1 and CDR2: SGHRS, YFSETQ. The CDR3 extends over 15 amino acids. The CDR3 coding sequence is TGCGCCAGCAACTTGGTCGGCGGGATGCAAGAGACCCAGTACTTC. Encoded protein: CASNLVGGMQETQYF.